This entry concerns a single T cell receptor (beta chain). The antigen remains unidentified. Germline is not matched at one junction end, which may reflect a read error. The source of the sample is a study of CD8+CD57+ T cells in acquired aplastic anemia. Study-wide context: Roughly 3.1 ug was the average amount of DNA from sorted CD4+ and CD8+ cells.

This CDR3 has 14 amino acids. The V gene's germline CDR1 is SGHTA and CDR2 FQGNSA. Study-wide results and caveats: Controls did not differ significantly from patients in CD8+ Simpson's diversity.

The template for TCR beta VDJ and CDR3 sequence profiling was genomic DNA. TCRdb called the reads again in MiXCR, with one record for every CDR3 protein. The sample yields hundreds of thousands of distinct CDR3 sequences, roughly 68% seen once. Material for sequencing was sorted CD4+, CD8+, or CD8+CD57+ T cells (not recorded which) from PBMCs. The V and J genes are TRBV7-2 and TRBJ2-7; D unresolved. The sequence was collected from a human donor in good health, serving as a control. CDR3 DNA sequence: TGCGCCAGCAGCCAAGATGAAAAACAGCCCCAGCATTTTTTC. It yields the protein CASSQDEKQPQHFF.